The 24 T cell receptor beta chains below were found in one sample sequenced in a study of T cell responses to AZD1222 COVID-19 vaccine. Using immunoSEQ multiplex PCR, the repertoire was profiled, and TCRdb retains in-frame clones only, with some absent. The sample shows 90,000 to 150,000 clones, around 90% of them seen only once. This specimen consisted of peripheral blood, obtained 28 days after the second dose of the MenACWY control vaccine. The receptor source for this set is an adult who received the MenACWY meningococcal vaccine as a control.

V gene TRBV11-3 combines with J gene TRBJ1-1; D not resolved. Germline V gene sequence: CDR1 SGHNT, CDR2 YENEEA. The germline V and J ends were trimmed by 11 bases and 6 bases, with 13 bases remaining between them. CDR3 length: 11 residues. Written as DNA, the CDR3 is TGTGCCTTCAAACGGGAACCTGAAGCTTTCTTT. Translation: CAFKREPEAFF.

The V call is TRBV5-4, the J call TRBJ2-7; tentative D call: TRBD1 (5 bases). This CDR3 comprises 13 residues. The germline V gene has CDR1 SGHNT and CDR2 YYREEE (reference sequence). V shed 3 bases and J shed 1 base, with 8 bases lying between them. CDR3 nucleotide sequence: TGTGCCAGCAGCTCGCAGGGTTCCTACGAGCAGTACTTC. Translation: CASSSQGSYEQYF.

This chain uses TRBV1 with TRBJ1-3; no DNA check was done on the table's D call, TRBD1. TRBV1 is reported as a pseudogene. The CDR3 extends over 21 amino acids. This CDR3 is CTSSQNHGGEVRGHSGNTIYF. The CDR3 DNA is TGCACCAGCAGCCAAAACCACGGCGGCGAGGTAAGGGGACACTCTGGAAACACCATATATTTT.

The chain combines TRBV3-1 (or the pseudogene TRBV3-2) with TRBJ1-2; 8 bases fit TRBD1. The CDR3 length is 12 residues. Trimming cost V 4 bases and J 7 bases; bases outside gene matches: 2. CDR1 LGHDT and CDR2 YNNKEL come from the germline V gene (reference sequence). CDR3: CASSPGGSGYTF. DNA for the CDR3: TGTGCCAGCAGCCCAGGGGGCAGTGGCTACACCTTC.

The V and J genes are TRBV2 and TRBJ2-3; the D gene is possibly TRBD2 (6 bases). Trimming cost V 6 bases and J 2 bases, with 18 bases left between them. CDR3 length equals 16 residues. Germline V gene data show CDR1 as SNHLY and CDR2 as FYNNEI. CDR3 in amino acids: CASSHLRDSFTDTQYF. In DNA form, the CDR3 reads TGTGCCAGCAGCCATCTGAGGGACTCCTTCACAGATACGCAGTATTTT.

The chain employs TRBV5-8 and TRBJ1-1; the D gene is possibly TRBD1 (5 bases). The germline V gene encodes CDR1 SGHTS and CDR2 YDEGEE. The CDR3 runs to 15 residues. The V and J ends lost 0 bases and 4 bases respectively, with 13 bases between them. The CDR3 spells CASSLVSGYGTEAFF. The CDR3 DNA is TGTGCCAGCAGCTTGGTTTCAGGGTACGGCACTGAAGCTTTCTTT. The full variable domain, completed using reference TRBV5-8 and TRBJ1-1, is EAGVTQSPTHLIKTRGQQATLRCSPISGHTSVYWYQQALGLGLQFLLWYDEGEERNRGNFPPRFSGRQFPNYSSELNVNALELEDSALYLCASSLVSGYGTEAFFGQGTRLTVV.

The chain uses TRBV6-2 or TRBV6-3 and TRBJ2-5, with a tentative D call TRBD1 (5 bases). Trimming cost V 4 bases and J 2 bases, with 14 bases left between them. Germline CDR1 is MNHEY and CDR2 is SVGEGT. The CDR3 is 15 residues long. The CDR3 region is CASSWMTVTQETQYF. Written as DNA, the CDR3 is TGTGCCAGCAGTTGGATGACAGTAACACAAGAGACCCAGTACTTC.

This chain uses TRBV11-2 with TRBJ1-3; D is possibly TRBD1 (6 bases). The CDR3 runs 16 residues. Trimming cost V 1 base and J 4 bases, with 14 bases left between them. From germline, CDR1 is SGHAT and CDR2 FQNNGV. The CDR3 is CASSLGAGGAGNTIYF. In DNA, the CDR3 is TGTGCCAGCAGCTTAGGGGCGGGGGGCGCCGGAAACACCATATATTTT.

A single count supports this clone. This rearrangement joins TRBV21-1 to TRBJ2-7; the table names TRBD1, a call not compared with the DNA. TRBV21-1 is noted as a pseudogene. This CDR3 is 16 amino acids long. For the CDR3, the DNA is TGTGCCAGCACCACCTATTTCGGACAGGAACTCTACGAGCAGTACGTC. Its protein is CASTTYFGQELYEQYV.

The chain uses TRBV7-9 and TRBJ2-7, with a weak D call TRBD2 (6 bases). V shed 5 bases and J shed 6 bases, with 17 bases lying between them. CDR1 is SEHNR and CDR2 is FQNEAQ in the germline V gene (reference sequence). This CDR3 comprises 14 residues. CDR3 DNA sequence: TGTGCCAGCAGCCCCTCGGCTAGCGTCTCCGAGCAGTACTTC. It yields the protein CASSPSASVSEQYF.

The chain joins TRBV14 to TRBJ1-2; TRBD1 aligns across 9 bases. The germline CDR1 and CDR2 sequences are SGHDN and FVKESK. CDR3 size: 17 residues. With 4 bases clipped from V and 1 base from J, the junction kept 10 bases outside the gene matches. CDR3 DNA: TGTGCCAGCAGCCCTCCCTGGGACAGGGACCTTAACTATGGCTACACCTTC. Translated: CASSPPWDRDLNYGYTF.

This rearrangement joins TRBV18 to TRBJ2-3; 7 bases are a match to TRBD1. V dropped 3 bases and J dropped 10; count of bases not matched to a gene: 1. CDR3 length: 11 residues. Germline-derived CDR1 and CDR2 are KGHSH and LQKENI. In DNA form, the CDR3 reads TGTGCCAGCTCACCGGGGACAGCGCAGTATTTT. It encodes CASSPGTAQYF.

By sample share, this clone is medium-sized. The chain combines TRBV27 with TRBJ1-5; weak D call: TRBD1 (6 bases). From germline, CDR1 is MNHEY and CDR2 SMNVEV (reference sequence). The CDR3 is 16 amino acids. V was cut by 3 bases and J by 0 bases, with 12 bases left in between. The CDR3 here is CASSLDSHYSNQPQHF. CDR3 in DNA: TGTGCCAGCAGTTTGGACAGTCATTATAGCAATCAGCCCCAGCATTTT.

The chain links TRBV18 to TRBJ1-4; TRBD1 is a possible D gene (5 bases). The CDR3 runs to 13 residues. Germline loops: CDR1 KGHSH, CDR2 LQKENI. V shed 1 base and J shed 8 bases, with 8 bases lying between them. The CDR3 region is CASSPREGEKLFF. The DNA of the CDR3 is TGTGCCAGCTCACCACGGGAGGGGGAAAAACTGTTTTTT.

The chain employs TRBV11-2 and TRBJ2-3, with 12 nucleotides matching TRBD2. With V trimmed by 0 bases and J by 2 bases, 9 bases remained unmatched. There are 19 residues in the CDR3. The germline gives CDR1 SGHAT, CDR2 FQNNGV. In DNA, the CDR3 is TGTGCCAGCAGCTTAGATTACCGTCTAGCGGGAGGGCCCACAGATACGCAGTATTTT. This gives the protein CASSLDYRLAGGPTDTQYF.

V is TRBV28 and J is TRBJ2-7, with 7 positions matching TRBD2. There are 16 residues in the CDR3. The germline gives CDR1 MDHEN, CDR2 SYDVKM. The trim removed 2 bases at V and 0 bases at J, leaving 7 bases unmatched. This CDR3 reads CASSLGLAEGSYEQYF. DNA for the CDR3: TGTGCCAGCAGTTTAGGGCTAGCGGAGGGCTCCTACGAGCAGTACTTC. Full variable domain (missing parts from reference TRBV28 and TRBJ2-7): DVKVTQSSRYLVKRTGEKVFLECVQDMDHENMFWYRQDPGLGLRLIYFSYDVKMKEKGDIPEGYSVSREKKERFSLILESASTNQTSMYLCASSLGLAEGSYEQYFGPGTRLTVT.

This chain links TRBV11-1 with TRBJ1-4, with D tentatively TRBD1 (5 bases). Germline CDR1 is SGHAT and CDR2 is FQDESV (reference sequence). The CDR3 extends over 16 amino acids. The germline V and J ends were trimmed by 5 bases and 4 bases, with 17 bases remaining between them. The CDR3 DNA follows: TGTGCCAGCAGCCAATCGCCGGGACGGAATAATGAAAAACTGTTTTTT. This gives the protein CASSQSPGRNNEKLFF. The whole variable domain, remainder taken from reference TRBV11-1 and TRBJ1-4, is EAEVAQSPRYKITEKSQAVAFWCDPISGHATLYWYRQILGQGPELLVQFQDESVVDDSQLPKDRFSAERLKGVDSTLKIQPAELGDSAMYLCASSQSPGRNNEKLFFGSGTQLSVL.

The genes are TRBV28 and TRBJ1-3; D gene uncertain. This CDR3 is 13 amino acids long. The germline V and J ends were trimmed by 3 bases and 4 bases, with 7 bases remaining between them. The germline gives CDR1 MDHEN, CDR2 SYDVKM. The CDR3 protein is CASSFSPGNTIYF. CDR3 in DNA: TGTGCCAGCAGTTTTTCCCCAGGAAACACCATATATTTT.

The CDR3 is CASSEQGSGYGYTF. CDR3 sequence (DNA): TGTGCCAGCAGTGAACAGGGGTCGGGCTATGGCTACACCTTC. The genes are TRBV2 and TRBJ1-2; TRBD1 is a possible D gene (6 bases). The CDR3 consists of 14 residues. V lost 2 bases, J lost 4 bases, and 11 bases lay in between. Germline V lookup: CDR1 SNHLY, CDR2 FYNNEI.

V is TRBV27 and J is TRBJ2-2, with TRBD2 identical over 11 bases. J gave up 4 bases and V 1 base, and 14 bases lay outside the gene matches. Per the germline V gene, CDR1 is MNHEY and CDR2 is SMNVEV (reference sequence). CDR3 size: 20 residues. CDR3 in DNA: TGTGCCAGCAGTTTATGGGTTGCTAGCGGGGGGCTCGCGGGCACCGGGGAGCTGTTTTTT. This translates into CASSLWVASGGLAGTGELFF.

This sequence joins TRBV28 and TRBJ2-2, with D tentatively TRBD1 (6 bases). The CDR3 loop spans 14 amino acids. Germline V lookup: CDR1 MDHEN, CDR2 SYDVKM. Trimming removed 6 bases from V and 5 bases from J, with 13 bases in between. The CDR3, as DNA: TGTGCCAGCAGCCCCGGGACACCTACCGGGGAGCTGTTTTTT. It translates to CASSPGTPTGELFF.

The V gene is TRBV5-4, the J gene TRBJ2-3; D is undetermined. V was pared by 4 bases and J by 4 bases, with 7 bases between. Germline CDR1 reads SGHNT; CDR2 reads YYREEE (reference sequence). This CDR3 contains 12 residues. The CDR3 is CASSAISDTQYF. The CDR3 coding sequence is TGTGCCAGCAGCGCCATTTCAGATACGCAGTATTTT.

The chain's CDR3 is CASSMWQTAGNTIYF. The CDR3 coding sequence is TGTGCCAGTAGTATGTGGCAAACGGCTGGAAACACCATATATTTT. V is TRBV19 and J is TRBJ1-3; D ambiguous. The CDR3 contains 15 residues. Germline lookup yields CDR1 LNHDA and CDR2 SQIVND (reference sequence). The V and J ends lost 3 bases and 2 bases respectively, with 11 bases between them. Based on the CDR3 plus reference TRBV19 and TRBJ1-3, the full variable domain is DGGITQSPKYLFRKEGQNVTLSCEQNLNHDAMYWYRQDPGQGLRLIYYSQIVNDFQKGDIAEGYSVSREKKESFPLTVTSAQKNPTAFYLCASSMWQTAGNTIYFGEGSWLTVV.

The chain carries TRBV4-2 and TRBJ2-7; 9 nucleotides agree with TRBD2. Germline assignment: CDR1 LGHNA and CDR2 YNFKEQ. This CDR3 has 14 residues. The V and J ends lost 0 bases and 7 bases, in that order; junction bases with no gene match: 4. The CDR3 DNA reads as TGTGCCAGCAGCCAAGATCGAACTAGCGGGGAGCAGTACTTC. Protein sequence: CASSQDRTSGEQYF.